This record looks at one TCR beta chain sequence and its context. Germline V gene sequence: CDR1 MNHNS, CDR2 SASEGT. The CDR3 has 14 amino acids. Trimming took 6 bases from V and 7 from J, leaving 16 bases between them. This sample stems from a study of early T cells in non-severe SARS-CoV-2 infection. Study-wide context: Sequencing used unsorted whole-blood bulk RNA, so chains lack pairing.

Each single cDNA molecule received a unique molecular identifier. TCRdb itself ran the 5' RACE reads through MiXCR, one entry per CDR3 protein. This table has about 58,000 distinct CDR3 sequences, roughly an eighth appearing once. Source material: whole blood. This clonotype originated in an adult who was a healthcare worker with PCR-confirmed SARS-CoV-2 infection or an uninfected control (not recorded which). V usage is TRBV6-1 and J usage is TRBJ2-1; the D is unclear. CDR3 nucleotides: TGTGCCAGCAGGCCTCCGGGCGGTGGTAATGAGCAGTTCTTC. Encoded protein: CASRPPGGGNEQFF.